This T cell receptor beta chain was identified during a study of cytomegalovirus exposure and HLA in healthy donors. Whole-study findings and limits: In an earlier analysis, productive rearrangement rates for most beta V segments clustered near 87% or 30%. Across HLA loci, a later analysis found differing TCR association rates, with DRB1 most and HLA-C fewest.

As to this clone: Its antigen is currently unknown.

The CDR3 extends over 14 amino acids. The germline V gene has CDR1 LNHDA and CDR2 SQIVND (reference sequence). The trim removed 9 bases at V and 2 bases at J, leaving 6 bases unmatched. The PCR ran on 60 Vbeta and 13 Jbeta primers. Per the authors' pipeline: Later, some 79 million unique TCR beta chains were counted in an analysis, and some 11 million of them were shared. TCRdb's table, derived via immunoSEQ multiplex PCR, lists solely in-frame clones and lacks some. The DNA gave D and trimming, while V, J and clone size come from that table. The sample holds 150,000 to 200,000 clones, roughly 65% seen once.

This sequence originates from a young man in good health and CMV-seropositive. The sample was PBMCs. The chain combines TRBV19 with TRBJ2-2; 7 bases agree with TRBD1. CDR3 DNA sequence: TGTGCCAGCAACGGGGACAGAAACACCGGGGAGCTGTTTTTT. Translation: CASNGDRNTGELFF.